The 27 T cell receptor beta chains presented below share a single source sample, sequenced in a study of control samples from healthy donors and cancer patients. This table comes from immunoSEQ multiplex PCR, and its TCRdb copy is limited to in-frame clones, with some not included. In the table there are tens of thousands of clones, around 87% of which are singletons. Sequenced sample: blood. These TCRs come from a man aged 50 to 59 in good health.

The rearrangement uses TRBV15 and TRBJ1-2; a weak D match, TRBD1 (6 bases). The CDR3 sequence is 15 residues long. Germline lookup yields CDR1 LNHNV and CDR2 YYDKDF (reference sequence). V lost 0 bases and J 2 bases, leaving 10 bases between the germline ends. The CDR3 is CATSREPRGNYGYTF. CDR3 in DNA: TGTGCCACCAGCAGAGAGCCCAGGGGAAACTATGGCTACACCTTC.

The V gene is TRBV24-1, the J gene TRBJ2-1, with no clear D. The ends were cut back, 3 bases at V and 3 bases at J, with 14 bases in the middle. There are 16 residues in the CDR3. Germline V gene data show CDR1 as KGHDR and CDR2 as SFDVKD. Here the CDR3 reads CATSDDTSSFYNEQFF. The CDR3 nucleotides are TGTGCCACCAGTGATGACACCTCGTCCTTCTACAATGAGCAGTTCTTC.

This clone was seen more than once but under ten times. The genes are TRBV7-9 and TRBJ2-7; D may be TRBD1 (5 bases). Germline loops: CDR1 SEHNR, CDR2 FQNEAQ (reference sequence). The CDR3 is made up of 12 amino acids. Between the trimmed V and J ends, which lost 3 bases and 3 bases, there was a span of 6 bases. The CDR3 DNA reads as TGTGCCAGCAGCTTGGGGCGCTACGAGCAGTACTTC. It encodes CASSLGRYEQYF.

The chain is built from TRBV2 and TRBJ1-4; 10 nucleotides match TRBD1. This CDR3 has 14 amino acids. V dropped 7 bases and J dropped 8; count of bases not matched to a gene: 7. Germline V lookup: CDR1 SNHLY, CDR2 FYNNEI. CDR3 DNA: TGTGCCAGCATCCAGGACAGGGGGAGGGAAAAACTGTTTTTT. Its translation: CASIQDRGREKLFF.

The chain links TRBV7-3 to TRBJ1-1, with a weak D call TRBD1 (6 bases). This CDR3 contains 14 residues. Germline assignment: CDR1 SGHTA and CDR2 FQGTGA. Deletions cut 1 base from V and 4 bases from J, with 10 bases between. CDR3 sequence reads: CASSLNGGGTEAFF. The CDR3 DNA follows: TGTGCCAGCAGCTTAAATGGAGGGGGCACTGAAGCTTTCTTT. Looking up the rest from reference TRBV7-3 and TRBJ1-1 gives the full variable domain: GAGVSQTPSNKVTEKGKYVELRCDPISGHTALYWYRQSLGQGPEFLIYFQGTGAADDSGLPNDRFFAVRPEGSVSTLKIQRTERGDSAVYLCASSLNGGGTEAFFGQGTRLTVV.

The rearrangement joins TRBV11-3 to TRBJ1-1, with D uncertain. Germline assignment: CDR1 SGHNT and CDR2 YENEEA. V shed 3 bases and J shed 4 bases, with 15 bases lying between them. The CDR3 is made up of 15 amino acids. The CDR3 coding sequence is TGTGCCAGCAGCTTTCCTCTTGTGAAAGCCACTGAAGCTTTCTTT. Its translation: CASSFPLVKATEAFF.

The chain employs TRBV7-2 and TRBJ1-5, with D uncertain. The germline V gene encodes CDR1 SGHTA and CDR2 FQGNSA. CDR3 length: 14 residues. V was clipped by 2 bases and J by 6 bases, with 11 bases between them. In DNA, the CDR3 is TGTGCCAGCAGCTTATCGTCGATTGGTCAGCCCCAGCATTTT. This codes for CASSLSSIGQPQHF.

As DNA, the CDR3 is TGTGCCAGCAGTTGGGTCGGAGACGAGCAGTACTTC. Its translation is CASSWVGDEQYF. The V call is TRBV6-2 or TRBV6-3, the J call TRBJ2-7; D call uncertain. Germline CDR1 MNHEY, CDR2 SVGEGT. The ends were cut back, 4 bases at V and 5 bases at J, with 9 bases in the middle. The CDR3 contains 12 residues.

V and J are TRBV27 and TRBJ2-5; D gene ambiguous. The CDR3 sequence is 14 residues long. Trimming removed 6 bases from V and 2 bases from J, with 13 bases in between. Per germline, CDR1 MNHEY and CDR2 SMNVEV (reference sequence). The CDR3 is CASRLVGGQETQYF. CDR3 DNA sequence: TGTGCCAGCAGACTCGTCGGTGGGCAAGAGACCCAGTACTTC.

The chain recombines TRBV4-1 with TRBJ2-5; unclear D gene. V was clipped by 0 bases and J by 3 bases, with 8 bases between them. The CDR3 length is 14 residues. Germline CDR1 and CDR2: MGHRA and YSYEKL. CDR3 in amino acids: CASSQETAEETQYF. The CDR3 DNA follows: TGCGCCAGCAGCCAAGAAACTGCGGAAGAGACCCAGTACTTC.

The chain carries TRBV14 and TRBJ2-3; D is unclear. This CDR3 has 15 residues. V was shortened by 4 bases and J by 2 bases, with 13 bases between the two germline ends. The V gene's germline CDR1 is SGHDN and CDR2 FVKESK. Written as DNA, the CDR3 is TGTGCCAGCAGCCCCTGGGGTTTGTACACAGATACGCAGTATTTT. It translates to CASSPWGLYTDTQYF.

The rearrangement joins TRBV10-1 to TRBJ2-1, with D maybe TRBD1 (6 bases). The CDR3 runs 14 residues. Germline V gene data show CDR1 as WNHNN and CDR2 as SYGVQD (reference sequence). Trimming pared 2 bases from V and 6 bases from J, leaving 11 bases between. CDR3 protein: CASSETGYGNEQFF. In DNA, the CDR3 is TGCGCCAGCAGTGAGACAGGGTACGGCAATGAGCAGTTCTTC.

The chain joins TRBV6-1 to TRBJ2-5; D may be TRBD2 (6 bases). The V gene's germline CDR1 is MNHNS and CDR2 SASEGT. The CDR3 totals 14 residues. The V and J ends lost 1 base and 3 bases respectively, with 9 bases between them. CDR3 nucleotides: TGTGCCAGCAGTGAAGAAGTAGCGGAAGAGACCCAGTACTTC. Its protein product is CASSEEVAEETQYF.

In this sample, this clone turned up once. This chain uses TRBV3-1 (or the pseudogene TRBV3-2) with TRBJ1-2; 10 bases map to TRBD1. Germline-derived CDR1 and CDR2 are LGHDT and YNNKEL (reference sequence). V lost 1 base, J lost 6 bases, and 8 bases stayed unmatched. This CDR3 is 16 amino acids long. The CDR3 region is CASSQVRQGARDGYTF. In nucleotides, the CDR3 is TGTGCCAGCAGCCAAGTAAGACAGGGGGCGAGGGATGGCTACACCTTC.

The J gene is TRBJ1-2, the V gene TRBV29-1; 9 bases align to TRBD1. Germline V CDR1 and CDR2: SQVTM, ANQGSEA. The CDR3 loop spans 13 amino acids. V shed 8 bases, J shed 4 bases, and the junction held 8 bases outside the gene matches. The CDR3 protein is CSSRDRVCYGYTF. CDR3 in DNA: TGCAGCTCCCGGGACAGGGTTTGCTATGGCTACACCTTC.

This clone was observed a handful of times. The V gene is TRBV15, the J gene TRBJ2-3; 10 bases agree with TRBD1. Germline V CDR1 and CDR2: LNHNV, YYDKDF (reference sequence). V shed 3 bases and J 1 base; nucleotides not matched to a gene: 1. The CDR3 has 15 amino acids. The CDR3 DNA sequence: TGTGCCACCAGCAGTGGGACAGGGGGCACAGATACGCAGTATTTT. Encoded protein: CATSSGTGGTDTQYF.

The CDR3, as DNA: TGTGCCAGCGTAAGAGTCAGCAATCAGCCCCAGCATTTT. The encoded protein is CASVRVSNQPQHF. The chain has TRBV2 and TRBJ1-5; D gene ambiguous. This CDR3 comprises 13 residues. The V gene's germline CDR1 is SNHLY and CDR2 FYNNEI. V lost 8 bases to trimming and J lost 1 base, with 9 bases between them.

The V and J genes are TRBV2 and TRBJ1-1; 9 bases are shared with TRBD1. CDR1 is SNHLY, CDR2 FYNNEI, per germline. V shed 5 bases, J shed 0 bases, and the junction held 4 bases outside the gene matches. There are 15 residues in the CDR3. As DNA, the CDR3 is TGTGCCAGCAGTACAGGGGGCATATTGAACACTGAAGCTTTCTTT. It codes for CASSTGGILNTEAFF.

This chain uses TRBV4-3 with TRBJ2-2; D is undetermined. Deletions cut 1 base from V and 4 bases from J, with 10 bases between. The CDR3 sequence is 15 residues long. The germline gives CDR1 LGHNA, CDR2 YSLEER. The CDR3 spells CASSQGPPLTGELFF. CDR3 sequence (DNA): TGCGCCAGCAGCCAAGGCCCCCCCCTCACCGGGGAGCTGTTTTTT.

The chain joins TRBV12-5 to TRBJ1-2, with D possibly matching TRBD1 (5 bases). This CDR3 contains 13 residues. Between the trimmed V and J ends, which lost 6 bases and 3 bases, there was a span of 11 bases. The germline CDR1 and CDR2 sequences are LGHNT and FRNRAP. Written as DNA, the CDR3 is TGTGCTAGTGGCGTGGGACGCTACTATGGCTACACCTTC. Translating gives CASGVGRYYGYTF.

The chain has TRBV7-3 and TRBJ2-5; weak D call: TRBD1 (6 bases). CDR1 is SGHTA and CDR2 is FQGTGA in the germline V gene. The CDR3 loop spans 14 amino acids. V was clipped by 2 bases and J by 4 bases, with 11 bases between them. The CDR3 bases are TGTGCCAGCAGCTTATCCCCAGGGGTAGAGACCCAGTACTTC. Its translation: CASSLSPGVETQYF.

The CDR3 coding sequence is TGTGCCAGCAGTTTCAACGGGGGCGATGAGCAGTTCTTC. Protein: CASSFNGGDEQFF. The J gene is TRBJ2-1, the V gene TRBV27; D assignment may be TRBD1 or TRBD2 (6 bases each). The CDR3 is 13 amino acids. Trimming shortened V by 3 bases and J by 8 bases, and 11 bases separated the two germline ends. Germline CDR1 reads MNHEY; CDR2 reads SMNVEV (reference sequence).

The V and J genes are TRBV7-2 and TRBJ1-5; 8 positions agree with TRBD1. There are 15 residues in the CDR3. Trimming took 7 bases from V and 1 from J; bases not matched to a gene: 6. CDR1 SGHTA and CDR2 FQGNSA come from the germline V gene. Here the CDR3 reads CASNQQGASNQPQHF. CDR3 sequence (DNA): TGTGCCAGCAATCAGCAGGGGGCGAGCAATCAGCCCCAGCATTTT.

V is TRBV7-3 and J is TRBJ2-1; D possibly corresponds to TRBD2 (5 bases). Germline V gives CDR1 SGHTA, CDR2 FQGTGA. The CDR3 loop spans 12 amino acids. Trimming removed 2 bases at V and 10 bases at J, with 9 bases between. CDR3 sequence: CASSLLRGEQFF. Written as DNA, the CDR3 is TGTGCCAGCAGCTTATTACGGGGAGAGCAGTTCTTC.

CDR3 residues: CASRSSGGSSYEQYV. In DNA, the CDR3 is TGTGCCAGCAGATCTAGCGGGGGCAGCTCCTACGAGCAGTACGTC. This chain links TRBV6-6 with TRBJ2-7; the match to TRBD2 covers 10 bases. With 6 bases clipped from V and 0 bases from J, the junction kept 5 bases outside the gene matches. CDR1 is MNHNY, CDR2 SVGAGI, per germline (reference sequence). This CDR3 region has 15 residues.

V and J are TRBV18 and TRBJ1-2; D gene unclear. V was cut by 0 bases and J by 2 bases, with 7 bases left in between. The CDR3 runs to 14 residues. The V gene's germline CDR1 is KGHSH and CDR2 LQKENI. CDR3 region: CASSPPGENYGYTF. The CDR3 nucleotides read TGTGCCAGCTCACCACCAGGAGAAAACTATGGCTACACCTTC. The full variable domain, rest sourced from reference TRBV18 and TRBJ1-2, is NAGVMQNPRHLVRRRGQEARLRCSPMKGHSHVYWYRQLPEEGLKFMVYLQKENIIDESGMPKERFSAEFPKEGPSILRIQQVVRGDSAAYFCASSPPGENYGYTFGSGTRLTVV.

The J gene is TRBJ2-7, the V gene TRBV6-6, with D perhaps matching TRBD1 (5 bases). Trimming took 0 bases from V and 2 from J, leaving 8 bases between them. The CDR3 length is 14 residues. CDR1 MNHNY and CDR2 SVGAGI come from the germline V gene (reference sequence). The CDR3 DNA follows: TGTGCCAGCAGTTACTCTCCAGGGCCCTACGAGCAGTACTTC. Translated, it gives CASSYSPGPYEQYF.